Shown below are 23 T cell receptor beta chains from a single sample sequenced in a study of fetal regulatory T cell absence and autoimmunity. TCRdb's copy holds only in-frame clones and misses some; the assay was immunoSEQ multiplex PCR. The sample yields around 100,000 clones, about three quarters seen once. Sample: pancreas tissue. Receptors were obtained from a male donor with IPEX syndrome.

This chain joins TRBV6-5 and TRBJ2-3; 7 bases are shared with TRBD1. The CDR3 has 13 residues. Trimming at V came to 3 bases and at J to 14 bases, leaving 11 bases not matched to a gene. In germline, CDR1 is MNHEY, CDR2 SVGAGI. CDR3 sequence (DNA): TGTGCCAGCAGTTATAGGGGGCTCCCCAGCCCGTATTTT. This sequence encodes CASSYRGLPSPYF.

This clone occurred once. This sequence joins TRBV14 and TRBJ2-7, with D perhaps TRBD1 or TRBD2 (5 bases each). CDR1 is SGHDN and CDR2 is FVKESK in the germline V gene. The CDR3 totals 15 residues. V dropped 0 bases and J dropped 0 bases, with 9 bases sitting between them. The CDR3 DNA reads TGTGCCAGCAGCCAAGATTGGGACGGCTCCTACGAGCAGTACTTC. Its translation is CASSQDWDGSYEQYF.

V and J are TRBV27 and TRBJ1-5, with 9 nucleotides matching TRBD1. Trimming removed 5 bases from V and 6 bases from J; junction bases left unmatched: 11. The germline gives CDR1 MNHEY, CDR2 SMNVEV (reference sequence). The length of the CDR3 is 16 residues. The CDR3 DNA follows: TGTGCCAGCAGTCCACAGGGGGCAAAAAGGGGTCAGCCCCAGCATTTT. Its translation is CASSPQGAKRGQPQHF.

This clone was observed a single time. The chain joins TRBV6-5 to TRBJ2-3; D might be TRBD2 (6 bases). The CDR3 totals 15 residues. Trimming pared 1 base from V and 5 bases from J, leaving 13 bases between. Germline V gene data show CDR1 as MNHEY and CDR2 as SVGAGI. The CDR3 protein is CASSYLGLSQDTQYF. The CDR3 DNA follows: TGTGCCAGCAGTTACTTGGGACTGTCACAAGATACGCAGTATTTT.

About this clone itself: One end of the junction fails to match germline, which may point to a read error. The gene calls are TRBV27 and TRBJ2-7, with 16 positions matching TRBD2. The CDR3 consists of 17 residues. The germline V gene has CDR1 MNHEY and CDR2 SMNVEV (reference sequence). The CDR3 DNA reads TGTGCCATCAGTGCCACTGGGACTAGCGGGGGGGCTTCCGAGCAGTACTTC. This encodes CAISATGTSGGASEQYF.

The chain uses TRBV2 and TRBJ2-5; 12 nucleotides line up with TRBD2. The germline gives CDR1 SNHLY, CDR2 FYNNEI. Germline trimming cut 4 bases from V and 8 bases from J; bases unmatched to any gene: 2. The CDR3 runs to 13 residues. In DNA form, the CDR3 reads TGTGCCAGCAGTGGACTAGCGGGGGCCACCCAGTACTTC. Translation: CASSGLAGATQYF. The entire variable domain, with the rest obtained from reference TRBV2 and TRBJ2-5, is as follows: EPEVTQTPSHQVTQMGQEVILRCVPISNHLYFYWYRQILGQKVEFLVSFYNNEISEKSEIFDDQFSVERPDGSNFTLKIRSTKLEDSAMYFCASSGLAGATQYFGPGTRLLVL.

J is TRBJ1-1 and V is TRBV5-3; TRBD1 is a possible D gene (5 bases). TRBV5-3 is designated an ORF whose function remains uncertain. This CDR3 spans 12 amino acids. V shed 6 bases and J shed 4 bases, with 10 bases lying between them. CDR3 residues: CARMGRSTEAFF. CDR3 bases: TGTGCCAGAATGGGGCGGAGCACTGAAGCTTTCTTT.

The CDR3 nucleotides read TGTGCCTGGAGTGCATCCGGGGGGCCGGACTATGGCTACACCTTC. It codes for CAWSASGGPDYGYTF. This sequence joins TRBV30 and TRBJ1-2, with D perhaps matching TRBD1 (6 bases). This CDR3 has 15 amino acids. Germline loops: CDR1 GTSNPN, CDR2 SVGIG (reference sequence). The V gene lost 1 base and the J gene lost 3 bases, with 15 bases spanning the gap.

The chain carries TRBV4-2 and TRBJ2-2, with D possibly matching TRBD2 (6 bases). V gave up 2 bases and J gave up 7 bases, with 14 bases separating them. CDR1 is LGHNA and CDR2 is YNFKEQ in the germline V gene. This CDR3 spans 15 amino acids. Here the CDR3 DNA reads TGTGCCAGCAGCCAAATCCGCGAGGGAGGCGGGGAGCTGTTTTTT. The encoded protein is CASSQIREGGGELFF.

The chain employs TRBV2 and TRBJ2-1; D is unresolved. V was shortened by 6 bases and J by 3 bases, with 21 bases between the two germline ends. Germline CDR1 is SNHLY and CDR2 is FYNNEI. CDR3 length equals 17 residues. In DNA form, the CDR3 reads TGTGCCAGCAGCACTCCGGGTTCAGTCTACAACTACAATGAGCAGTTCTTC. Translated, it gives CASSTPGSVYNYNEQFF.

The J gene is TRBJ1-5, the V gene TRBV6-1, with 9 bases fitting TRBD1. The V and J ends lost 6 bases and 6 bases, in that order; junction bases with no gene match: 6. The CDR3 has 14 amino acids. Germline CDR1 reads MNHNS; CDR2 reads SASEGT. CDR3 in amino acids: CASRPGQGFQPQHF. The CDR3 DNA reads TGTGCCAGCAGACCGGGACAGGGATTTCAGCCCCAGCATTTT.

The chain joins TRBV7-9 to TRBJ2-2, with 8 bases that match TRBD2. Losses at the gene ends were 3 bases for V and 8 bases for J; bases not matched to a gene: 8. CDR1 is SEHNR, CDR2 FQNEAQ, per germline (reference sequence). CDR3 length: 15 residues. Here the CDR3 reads CASSLSGGSAGELFF. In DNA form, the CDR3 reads TGTGCCAGCAGCTTGAGCGGGGGAAGTGCTGGGGAGCTGTTTTTT. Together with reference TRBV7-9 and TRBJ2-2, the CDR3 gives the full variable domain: DTGVSQNPRHKITKRGQNVTFRCDPISEHNRLYWYRQTLGQGPEFLTYFQNEAQLEKSRLLSDRFSAERPKGSFSTLEIQRTEQGDSAMYLCASSLSGGSAGELFFGEGSRLTVL.

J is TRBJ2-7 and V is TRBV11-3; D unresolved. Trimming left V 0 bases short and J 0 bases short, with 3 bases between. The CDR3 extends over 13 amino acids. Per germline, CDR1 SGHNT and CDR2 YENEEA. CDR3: CASSLDSSYEQYF. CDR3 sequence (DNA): TGTGCCAGCAGCTTAGACAGCTCCTACGAGCAGTACTTC.

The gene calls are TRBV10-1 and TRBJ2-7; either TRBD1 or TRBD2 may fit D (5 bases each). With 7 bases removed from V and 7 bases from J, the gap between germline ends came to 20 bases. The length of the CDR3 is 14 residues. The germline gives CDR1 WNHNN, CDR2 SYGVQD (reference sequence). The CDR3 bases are TGCGCCAGCACCGAGGGGTGGCGAAATAGGGAGCAGTACTTC. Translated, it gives CASTEGWRNREQYF.

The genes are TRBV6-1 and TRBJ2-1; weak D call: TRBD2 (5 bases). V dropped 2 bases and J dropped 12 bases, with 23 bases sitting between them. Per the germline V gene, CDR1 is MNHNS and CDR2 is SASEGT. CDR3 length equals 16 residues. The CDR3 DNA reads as TGTGCCAGCAGTGAATCGGGGAGCCTGAGCCCTCCGAGGCAGTTCTTC. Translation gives CASSESGSLSPPRQFF.

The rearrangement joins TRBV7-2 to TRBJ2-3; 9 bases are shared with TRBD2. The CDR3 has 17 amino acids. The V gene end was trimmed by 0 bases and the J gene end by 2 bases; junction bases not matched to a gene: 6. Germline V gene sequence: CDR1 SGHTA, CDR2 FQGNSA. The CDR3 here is CASSLAGAGGFTDTQYF. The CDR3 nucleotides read TGTGCCAGCAGCTTAGCTGGGGCGGGGGGGTTCACAGATACGCAGTATTTT.

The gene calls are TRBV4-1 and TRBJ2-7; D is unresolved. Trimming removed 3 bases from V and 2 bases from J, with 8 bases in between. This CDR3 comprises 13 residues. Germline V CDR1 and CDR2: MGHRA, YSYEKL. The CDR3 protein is CASSQAATYEQYF. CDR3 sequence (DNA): TGCGCCAGCAGCCAGGCCGCTACCTACGAGCAGTACTTC.

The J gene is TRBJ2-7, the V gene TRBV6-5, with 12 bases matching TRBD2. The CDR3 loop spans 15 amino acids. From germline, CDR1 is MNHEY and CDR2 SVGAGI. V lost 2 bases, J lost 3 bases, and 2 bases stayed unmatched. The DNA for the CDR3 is TGTGCCAGCAGTTACCCGGGACTAGCGGGCTACGAGCAGTACTTC. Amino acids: CASSYPGLAGYEQYF.

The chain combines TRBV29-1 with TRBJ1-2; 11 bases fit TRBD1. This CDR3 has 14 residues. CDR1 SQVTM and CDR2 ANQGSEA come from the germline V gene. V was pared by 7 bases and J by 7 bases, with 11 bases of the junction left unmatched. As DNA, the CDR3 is TGCAGCGCCGGATCCGGACAGGGGGCGATTGGCTACACCTTC. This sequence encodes CSAGSGQGAIGYTF.

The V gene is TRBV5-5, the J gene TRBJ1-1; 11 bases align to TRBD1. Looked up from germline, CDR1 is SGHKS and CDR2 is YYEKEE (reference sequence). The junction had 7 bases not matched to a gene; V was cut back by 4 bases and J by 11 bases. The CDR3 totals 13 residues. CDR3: CASSTLDRGLAFF. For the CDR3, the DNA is TGTGCCAGCAGCACTTTGGACAGGGGGCTCGCTTTCTTT.

Here the CDR3 DNA reads TGTGCCAGCAGCCCCCGGGACAGCTCCTACGAGCAGTACTTC. Its translation is CASSPRDSSYEQYF. The chain is built from TRBV7-9 and TRBJ2-7; TRBD1 aligns across 7 bases. The ends lost 5 bases at V and 0 bases at J; junction bases unmatched: 4. The CDR3 is 14 residues long. Germline CDR1 and CDR2: SEHNR and FQNEAQ (reference sequence). The full variable domain, rest sourced from reference TRBV7-9 and TRBJ2-7, is DTGVSQNPRHKITKRGQNVTFRCDPISEHNRLYWYRQTLGQGPEFLTYFQNEAQLEKSRLLSDRFSAERPKGSFSTLEIQRTEQGDSAMYLCASSPRDSSYEQYFGPGTRLTVT.

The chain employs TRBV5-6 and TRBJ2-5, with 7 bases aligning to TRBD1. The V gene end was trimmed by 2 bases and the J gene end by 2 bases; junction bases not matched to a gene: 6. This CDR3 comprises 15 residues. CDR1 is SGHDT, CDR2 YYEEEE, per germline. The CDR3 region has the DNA TGTGCCAGCAGCTTAATGGGACAGCTACAAGAGACCCAGTACTTC. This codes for CASSLMGQLQETQYF.

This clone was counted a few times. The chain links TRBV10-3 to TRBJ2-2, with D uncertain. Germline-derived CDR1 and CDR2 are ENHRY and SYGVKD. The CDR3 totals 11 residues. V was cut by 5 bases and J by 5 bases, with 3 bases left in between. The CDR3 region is CAISSTGELFF. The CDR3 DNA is TGTGCCATCAGTTCTACCGGGGAGCTGTTTTTT.